Listed here are 20 T cell receptor beta chains from one sample, sequenced in a study of blood T cell repertoires in COVID-19. TCRdb's copy holds only in-frame clones and misses some; the assay was immunoSEQ multiplex PCR. In the table there are about 76,000 clones, around 78% of which are singletons. What was sequenced was peripheral blood. The receptors originated from a human donor in a cohort sampled during active COVID-19.

The chain has TRBV10-1 and TRBJ2-7; 8 bases are a match to TRBD2. This CDR3 spans 14 amino acids. With 8 bases clipped from V and 4 bases from J, the junction kept 10 bases outside the gene matches. Germline CDR1 WNHNN, CDR2 SYGVQD (reference sequence). This CDR3 is CASARGGVPYEQYF. For the CDR3, the DNA is TGCGCCAGCGCCCGGGGGGGGGTCCCTTACGAGCAGTACTTC.

The chain links TRBV29-1 to TRBJ1-2; D is possibly TRBD1 (6 bases). The CDR3 totals 14 residues. V lost 5 bases to trimming and J lost 8 bases, with 21 bases between them. CDR1 is SQVTM and CDR2 is ANQGSEA in the germline V gene. The CDR3 reads CSVQVSPGQGGYTF. CDR3 nucleotide sequence: TGCAGCGTTCAAGTAAGTCCGGGACAAGGAGGCTACACCTTC.

This chain joins TRBV18 and TRBJ2-7, with D possibly TRBD2 on 5 matching bases. Germline CDR1 reads KGHSH; CDR2 reads LQKENI. Trimming removed 2 bases from V and 2 bases from J, with 10 bases in between. This CDR3 is built from 14 residues. The CDR3 spells CASSPTGSAYEQYF. The DNA of the CDR3 is TGTGCCAGCTCACCAACGGGGTCCGCCTACGAGCAGTACTTC.

The table lists this clone with a few counts. This chain connects TRBV5-8 to TRBJ2-7; a possible D gene is TRBD2 (6 bases). CDR3 size: 13 residues. V was clipped by 5 bases and J by 7 bases, with 16 bases between them. Per the germline V gene, CDR1 is SGHTS and CDR2 is YDEGEE. For the CDR3, the DNA is TGTGCCAGCAGGGCGGGGTTGGTCGGGGAGCAGTACTTC. The encoded protein is CASRAGLVGEQYF. Filled out from reference TRBV5-8 and TRBJ2-7, the complete variable domain reads EAGVTQSPTHLIKTRGQQATLRCSPISGHTSVYWYQQALGLGLQFLLWYDEGEERNRGNFPPRFSGRQFPNYSSELNVNALELEDSALYLCASRAGLVGEQYFGPGTRLTVT.

Here the CDR3 reads CASSLGLASYEQYF. The DNA of the CDR3 is TGTGCCAGCAGCTTAGGACTAGCCTCCTACGAGCAGTACTTC. The J gene is TRBJ2-7, the V gene TRBV7-2; 7 bases map to TRBD2. The CDR3 has 14 residues. Trimming cost V 1 base and J 0 bases; bases outside gene matches: 0. CDR1 and CDR2 from the germline V gene are SGHTA and FQGNSA.

The J gene is TRBJ2-7, the V gene TRBV4-3; TRBD1 aligns across 12 bases. Germline CDR1 LGHNA, CDR2 YSLEER. The V segment lost 0 bases and the J segment 5 bases; nucleotides outside the gene matches: 5. The CDR3 is 16 residues long. The CDR3 bases are TGCGCCAGCAGCCAAGATTCGGGACAGGGGGCCCACGAGCAGTACTTC. This codes for CASSQDSGQGAHEQYF.

The chain employs TRBV7-2 and TRBJ1-2; tentatively, D is TRBD1 (6 bases). Germline V gene sequence: CDR1 SGHTA, CDR2 FQGNSA. The germline V and J ends were trimmed by 1 base and 1 base, with 13 bases remaining between them. The CDR3 covers 16 residues. The DNA of the CDR3 is TGTGCCAGCAGCTTAGGGACAGAGAGGAATAACTATGGCTACACCTTC. Translating gives CASSLGTERNNYGYTF.

The chain employs TRBV5-8 and TRBJ2-3; 10 nucleotides match TRBD2. V shed 5 bases and J 4 bases; nucleotides not matched to a gene: 10. The CDR3 runs to 16 residues. Germline V gene data show CDR1 as SGHTS and CDR2 as YDEGEE. The CDR3 region is CASSNLGLADSDTQYF. In nucleotides, the CDR3 is TGTGCCAGCAGTAACCTAGGACTAGCGGATTCAGATACGCAGTATTTT.

CDR3 amino acids: CASSLVFTGDLKEGYEQYF. DNA for the CDR3: TGCGCCAGCAGCTTGGTTTTCACAGGGGATCTAAAGGAGGGCTACGAGCAGTACTTC. The chain links TRBV5-1 to TRBJ2-7; D perhaps matches TRBD1 (7 bases). Germline CDR1 is SGHRS and CDR2 is YFSETQ. CDR3 length equals 19 residues. V lost 0 bases, J lost 3 bases, and 25 bases lay in between.

This clone has a handful of counts. The V gene is TRBV28, the J gene TRBJ1-1; D might be TRBD1 (6 bases). CDR1 and CDR2 from the germline V gene are MDHEN and SYDVKM. V was shortened by 5 bases and J by 4 bases, with 8 bases between the two germline ends. This CDR3 has 12 residues. The CDR3 region is CASSPGVTEAFF. CDR3 in DNA: TGTGCCAGCAGTCCAGGGGTCACTGAAGCTTTCTTT.

The J gene is TRBJ2-3, the V gene TRBV5-1, with a tentative D call TRBD2 (7 bases). The germline gives CDR1 SGHRS, CDR2 YFSETQ. Trimming removed 3 bases from V and 3 bases from J, with 20 bases in between. The CDR3 spans 17 residues. CDR3 sequence (DNA): TGCGCCAGCAGCTCCCCTAGGGGGGGGGAGGCGACAGATACGCAGTATTTT. Its protein product is CASSSPRGGEATDTQYF. The variable domain in full, with the rest retrieved from reference TRBV5-1 and TRBJ2-3, is KAGVTQTPRYLIKTRGQQVTLSCSPISGHRSVSWYQQTPGQGLQFLFEYFSETQRNKGNFPGRFSGRQFSNSRSEMNVSTLELGDSALYLCASSSPRGGEATDTQYFGPGTRLTVL.

The J gene is TRBJ2-5, the V gene TRBV27, with D maybe TRBD2 (7 bases). This CDR3 has 14 amino acids. CDR1 and CDR2 (germline): MNHEY, SMNVEV (reference sequence). Deletions cut 5 bases from V and 4 bases from J, with 14 bases between. CDR3 nucleotides: TGTGCCAGCAGTGGGGGGGGCGCAGGAGAGACCCAGTACTTC. It yields the protein CASSGGGAGETQYF.

This clone was observed many times. V usage is TRBV6-2 or TRBV6-3 and J usage is TRBJ2-1; 10 bases line up with TRBD1. Germline loops: CDR1 MNHEY, CDR2 SVGEGT. This CDR3 is built from 18 residues. V was pared by 4 bases and J by 2 bases, with 11 bases of the junction left unmatched. CDR3 coding DNA: TGTGCCAGCAGTTCCGGGACAGGGGTTAGCGGGGCCTACAATGAGCAGTTCTTC. Protein product: CASSSGTGVSGAYNEQFF.

The rearrangement joins TRBV28 to TRBJ2-1, with D possibly being TRBD2 (5 bases). Between the trimmed V and J ends, which lost 0 bases and 1 base, there was a span of 16 bases. CDR1 and CDR2 (germline): MDHEN, SYDVKM. The CDR3 extends over 18 amino acids. In DNA, the CDR3 is TGTGCCAGCAGTTTATGGAAGGTAATCGGGGTTTCCTACAATGAGCAGTTCTTC. Its protein is CASSLWKVIGVSYNEQFF.

The gene calls are TRBV30 and TRBJ2-2; 8 bases are shared with TRBD2. This CDR3 comprises 16 residues. Germline-derived CDR1 and CDR2 are GTSNPN and SVGIG (reference sequence). After removal of 2 bases from V and 0 bases from J, the junction contained 5 bases not matched to a gene. Here the CDR3 DNA reads TGTGCCTGGAGTCTCTCTAGCGGGTCGAACACCGGGGAGCTGTTTTTT. Its protein is CAWSLSSGSNTGELFF.

This clone has more than one count but fewer than ten. The chain employs TRBV7-2 and TRBJ2-5; D is ambiguous. In germline, CDR1 is SGHTA, CDR2 FQGNSA. The V end lost 5 bases, the J end lost 5 bases, and 12 bases lay between the germline ends. The CDR3 totals 13 residues. The CDR3 DNA reads as TGTGCCAGCAGCCAAGAGGTTCCCGAGACCCAGTACTTC. Translated: CASSQEVPETQYF.

This clone was seen more than once but under ten times. The J gene is TRBJ2-3, the V gene TRBV11-2, with 10 bases matching TRBD2. Trimming took 0 bases from V and 5 from J; bases not matched to a gene: 8. The CDR3 has 17 residues. Germline loops: CDR1 SGHAT, CDR2 FQNNGV. The CDR3 DNA reads as TGTGCCAGCAGCTTAGAGTTGGGTCTAGCGGGAGTAGATACGCAGTATTTT. Protein sequence: CASSLELGLAGVDTQYF.

This sequence joins TRBV5-1 and TRBJ2-2, with D hard to call. Trimming stripped 0 bases from V and 0 bases from J, with 6 bases between. Germline assignment: CDR1 SGHRS and CDR2 YFSETQ. The CDR3 extends over 15 amino acids. The DNA for the CDR3 is TGCGCCAGCAGCTTGGAGCCCTCGAACACCGGGGAGCTGTTTTTT. Encoded protein: CASSLEPSNTGELFF. Using reference TRBV5-1 and TRBJ2-2 for the parts outside the CDR3, the full variable domain is KAGVTQTPRYLIKTRGQQVTLSCSPISGHRSVSWYQQTPGQGLQFLFEYFSETQRNKGNFPGRFSGRQFSNSRSEMNVSTLELGDSALYLCASSLEPSNTGELFFGEGSRLTVL.

The chain carries TRBV10-3 and TRBJ2-3, with D possibly TRBD1 on 6 matching bases. Trimming stripped 2 bases from V and 0 bases from J, with 9 bases between. The CDR3 spans 15 residues. Per germline, CDR1 ENHRY and CDR2 SYGVKD. The CDR3 here is CAISEGTTSTDTQYF. CDR3 DNA: TGTGCCATCAGTGAGGGGACAACTAGCACAGATACGCAGTATTTT.

The chain is built from TRBV7-9 and TRBJ2-5; D is perhaps TRBD1 (6 bases). This CDR3 has 16 residues. V was shortened by 5 bases and J by 0 bases, with 16 bases between the two germline ends. From germline, CDR1 is SEHNR and CDR2 FQNEAQ (reference sequence). CDR3 in DNA: TGTGCCAGCAGCCGGTGGGGCAGGGGCAACCAAGAGACCCAGTACTTC. Protein sequence: CASSRWGRGNQETQYF.